This T cell receptor (beta chain) was sequenced in a study of cytomegalovirus exposure and HLA in healthy donors. For the study at large: There were 75 million to 95 million unique TCRs (from HLA-typed donors) in an early data release. Study outcomes and limitations: Within an earlier analysis, most TCR beta V segments proved productive either about 87% or about 30% of the time. TCR beta V- and J-gene trimming was later associated with a missense DCLRE1C variant.

The sample holds a few counts of this clone. Its antigen is not identified. Donors in the study were healthy people who gave bone marrow. Germline assignment: CDR1 SGHRS and CDR2 YFSETQ. V was pared by 5 bases and J by 4 bases, with 9 bases of the junction left unmatched. CDR3 length equals 14 residues. 13 Jbeta primers and 60 Vbeta primers were used for the PCR. Data came from immunoSEQ multiplex PCR; TCRdb stores just in-frame clones and leaves some out. Of 100,000 or so clones in the sample, roughly three quarters were seen once. This TCR was recovered from a male donor in good health and CMV-seropositive. The V gene is TRBV5-1, the J gene TRBJ2-7; TRBD1 matches 7 bases. Sequencing used PBMCs. CDR3 sequence reads: CASRGTEGEYEQYF. The CDR3 coding sequence is TGCGCCAGCAGGGGGACAGAAGGGGAGTACGAGCAGTACTTC.